This entry lists 24 T cell receptor beta chains sequenced from one sample in a study of metastatic and nonmetastatic thyroid tumors. Patients had received no treatment of any kind before thyroid surgery. TCRdb ran MiXCR on the PCR reads. Among 13,000 to 15,000 clones listed, about 27% were seen once. The sample consisted of blood. These receptors originate from a female donor with papillary thyroid cancer or a benign thyroid nodule (not recorded which). Some clones in this sample may be carry-over from other donors' samples.

The V and J genes are TRBV29-1 and TRBJ2-7; 11 bases agree with TRBD1. V trimming: 7 bases; J trimming: 3 bases; junction bases outside the gene matches: 8. The CDR3 has 14 amino acids. Germline V CDR1 and CDR2: SQVTM, ANQGSEA. The CDR3 loop is CSGIRDRGNYEQYF. The CDR3 DNA reads TGCAGCGGGATCCGGGACAGGGGGAACTACGAGCAGTACTTC.

The sample holds a few counts of this clone. This rearrangement joins TRBV28 to TRBJ2-7, with D perhaps TRBD1 (6 bases). CDR1 MDHEN and CDR2 SYDVKM come from the germline V gene. Trimming took off 10 bases at V and 2 bases at J, with 18 bases between the two ends. CDR3 size: 14 residues. CDR3 sequence (DNA): TGTGCCACGCGAACGGGACACCCTCCCTACGAGCAGTACTTC. It specifies CATRTGHPPYEQYF.

This clone was observed at least ten times. A read error may be the cause here, since a much bigger clone is one base away. V usage is TRBV2 and J usage is TRBJ1-1, with D possibly matching TRBD1 (6 bases). The CDR3 extends over 14 amino acids. V lost 6 bases and J lost 0, with 11 bases in between. Germline-derived CDR1 and CDR2 are SNHLY and FYNNEI. This chain's CDR3 is CASRRGKVNTEAFF. The CDR3 DNA is TGTGCCAGCAGGAGGGGGAAGGTGAACACTGAAGCTTTCTTT.

This clone was seen many times. Being one base from a much bigger clone, this may be a read error. This sample also contains other DNA sequences that code for the same CDR3. The V and J genes are TRBV29-1 and TRBJ1-2, with a tentative D call TRBD1 (6 bases). This CDR3 contains 16 residues. V lost 1 base, J lost 2 bases, and 17 bases lay in between. Germline CDR1 and CDR2: SQVTM and ANQGSEA. The CDR3 coding sequence is TGCAGCGTTGAAGGTCTCACAGGGATTTCGAACTATGGCTACACCTTC. Protein: CSVEGLTGISNYGYTF.

This clone is labeled medium-sized (0.01 to 0.1%). This chain joins TRBV11-2 and TRBJ2-1; D gene unclear. Germline CDR1 SGHAT, CDR2 FQNNGV. V was trimmed by 0 bases and J by 6 bases, leaving 21 bases between them. This CDR3 is 18 amino acids long. This CDR3 reads CASSLDLMRRLQANEQFF. The CDR3 nucleotides are TGTGCCAGCAGCTTAGATCTAATGCGAAGGCTTCAGGCCAATGAGCAGTTCTTC.

This clone counts as medium-sized. This chain joins TRBV28 and TRBJ2-7; unclear D gene. Between the trimmed V and J ends, which lost 6 bases and 0 bases, there was a span of 15 bases. The CDR3 has 15 residues. Germline values: CDR1 MDHEN, CDR2 SYDVKM. The chain's CDR3 is CASSPPLWSSYEQYF. CDR3 nucleotide sequence: TGTGCCAGCAGCCCACCTTTGTGGAGCTCCTACGAGCAGTACTTC. The full variable domain, its missing parts supplied by reference TRBV28 and TRBJ2-7, is DVKVTQSSRYLVKRTGEKVFLECVQDMDHENMFWYRQDPGLGLRLIYFSYDVKMKEKGDIPEGYSVSREKKERFSLILESASTNQTSMYLCASSPPLWSSYEQYFGPGTRLTVT.

The V and J genes are TRBV6-2 or TRBV6-3 and TRBJ2-7; D gene uncertain. Deletions cut 5 bases from V and 4 bases from J, with 6 bases between. This CDR3 has 11 amino acids. Germline lookup yields CDR1 MNHEY and CDR2 SVGEGT. The CDR3 DNA reads as TGTGCCAGCAGTCACCGGTACGAGCAGTACTTC. Its protein is CASSHRYEQYF.

This clone appeared many times. V usage is TRBV7-7 and J usage is TRBJ2-5; D perhaps matches TRBD1 (6 bases). V lost 2 bases to trimming and J lost 3 bases, with 7 bases between them. CDR3 length equals 13 residues. Germline V gives CDR1 SSHAT, CDR2 FNYEAQ (reference sequence). CDR3 nucleotides: TGTGCCAGCAGCTTAAGACAGGAAGAGACCCAGTACTTC. Its translation: CASSLRQEETQYF.

By share of the sample, this clone is medium-sized (0.01 to 0.1%). The gene calls are TRBV12-3 or TRBV12-4 and TRBJ1-5, with D uncertain. Trimming took 6 bases from V and 3 from J, leaving 12 bases between them. The CDR3 covers 14 residues. CDR3 sequence reads: CASSPIGYNQPQHF. The CDR3 DNA follows: TGTGCCAGCAGCCCAATTGGGTACAATCAGCCCCAGCATTTT.

In this sample, this clone is medium-sized. The chain employs TRBV7-8 and TRBJ1-3; D ambiguous. V shed 1 base and J shed 2 bases, with 6 bases lying between them. The CDR3 has 14 amino acids. Germline V lookup: CDR1 SGHVS, CDR2 FQNEAQ. CDR3 nucleotides: TGTGCCAGCAGCTTAGGGGGTACTGGAAACACCATATATTTT. Amino acids: CASSLGGTGNTIYF.

Turning to this clone: One end of the junction varies from germline; a read error may be responsible. The chain uses TRBV27 and TRBJ1-5; D gene unclear. CDR1 and CDR2 (germline): MNHEY, SMNVEV (reference sequence). The CDR3 extends over 12 amino acids. The CDR3, as DNA: TGTGCCAGCAGCTTATACGGTCAGCACCAGCATTTT. It specifies CASSLYGQHQHF.

This clone was detected a few times. The CDR3, as DNA: TGTGCCAGCAAGAAGACCCCACTGGGGCGGGAGGGCCGGTACGAGCAGTACTTC. Translation: CASKKTPLGREGRYEQYF. The chain recombines TRBV6-2 or TRBV6-3 with TRBJ2-7; TRBD2 matches at 9 bases. After removal of 7 bases from V and 4 bases from J, the junction contained 20 bases not matched to a gene. Germline lookup yields CDR1 MNHEY and CDR2 SVGEGT. The CDR3 loop spans 18 amino acids.

This clone occurred many times. The chain recombines TRBV4-3 with TRBJ1-4; 9 positions agree with TRBD1. J gave up 4 bases and V 0 bases, and 12 bases lay outside the gene matches. The CDR3 sequence is 19 residues long. Germline V gene data show CDR1 as LGHNA and CDR2 as YSLEER. Here the CDR3 DNA reads TGCGCCAGCAGCCAAGAGACCGGGACAGGGAGGATAGGTAATGAAAAACTGTTTTTT. It yields the protein CASSQETGTGRIGNEKLFF.

This clone is termed medium-sized (0.01 to 0.1%). J is TRBJ1-1 and V is TRBV6-1; TRBD1 matches at 10 bases. This CDR3 has 17 amino acids. J gave up 0 bases and V 6 bases, and 10 bases lay outside the gene matches. The germline V gene encodes CDR1 MNHNS and CDR2 SASEGT. CDR3 sequence: CASRADRGPSMNTEAFF. The CDR3 nucleotides are TGTGCCAGCAGAGCAGACAGGGGGCCGTCAATGAACACTGAAGCTTTCTTT.

This clone appeared a single time. V is TRBV7-3 and J is TRBJ2-7; D unresolved. The germline V and J ends were trimmed by 5 bases and 2 bases, with 16 bases remaining between them. Per the germline V gene, CDR1 is SGHTA and CDR2 is FQGTGA. The CDR3 has 15 residues. The CDR3 DNA reads as TGTGCCAGCAGCCCAACAGCTGTACTGACCTACGAGCAGTACTTC. Residues: CASSPTAVLTYEQYF.

This clone was seen a few times. This chain connects TRBV11-3 to TRBJ2-1, with 7 bases identical to TRBD2. Germline loops: CDR1 SGHNT, CDR2 YENEEA. After removal of 3 bases from V and 10 bases from J, the junction contained 9 bases not matched to a gene. The CDR3 totals 14 residues. CDR3 DNA sequence: TGTGCCAGCAGCTTCGGCCTTGTGGGGGGGGAGCAGTTCTTC. This encodes CASSFGLVGGEQFF.

This clone is labeled as medium-sized. The J gene is TRBJ2-7, the V gene TRBV7-6, with 10 positions matching TRBD2. J lost 6 bases, V lost 5 bases, and 7 bases had no gene match. The CDR3 consists of 14 residues. Germline values: CDR1 SGHVS, CDR2 FNYEAQ. CDR3 nucleotide sequence: TGTGCCAGCAGCCCCCAAGCGGGAGGGTTCGAGCAGTACTTC. It is translated as CASSPQAGGFEQYF.

The genes are TRBV19 and TRBJ2-2; 9 bases are a match to TRBD1. The V gene end was trimmed by 6 bases and the J gene end by 6 bases; junction bases not matched to a gene: 8. Germline V CDR1 and CDR2: LNHDA, SQIVND (reference sequence). The CDR3 loop spans 15 amino acids. The CDR3 loop reads CASRPFGTGPGELFF. DNA for the CDR3: TGTGCCAGTAGGCCTTTTGGGACAGGGCCCGGGGAGCTGTTTTTT.

This clone is a singleton in its sample. The rearrangement uses TRBV5-1 and TRBJ1-1, with a weak D call TRBD1 (6 bases). The CDR3 has 15 residues. The germline CDR1 and CDR2 sequences are SGHRS and YFSETQ. V lost 5 bases and J lost 1, with 15 bases in between. The CDR3 nucleotides read TGCGCCAGCAGTGTTTGGGGGCTTGAGAACACTGAAGCTTTCTTT. Protein: CASSVWGLENTEAFF.

This clone is medium-sized (0.01 to 0.1%) by share. The rearrangement links TRBV7-9 to TRBJ2-1; TRBD2 aligns across 8 bases. The CDR3 length is 15 residues. The V and J ends lost 5 bases and 4 bases, in that order; junction bases with no gene match: 7. Germline CDR1 SEHNR, CDR2 FQNEAQ (reference sequence). The CDR3 DNA reads TGTGCCAGCAGCCAAGCGGGAGTAGGTTACAATGAGCAGTTCTTC. It specifies CASSQAGVGYNEQFF.

J is TRBJ2-7 and V is TRBV20-1; 15 bases map to TRBD2. The germline CDR1 and CDR2 sequences are DFQATT and SNEGSKA (reference sequence). The CDR3 runs 17 residues. With 1 base clipped from V and 1 base from J, the junction kept 5 bases outside the gene matches. The CDR3 sequence: CSARAFGTSGRSYEQYF. CDR3 sequence (DNA): TGCAGTGCTAGAGCCTTTGGGACTAGCGGGAGGTCCTACGAGCAGTACTTC.

In its sample, this clone ranks as medium-sized (0.01 to 0.1%). The chain combines TRBV7-3 with TRBJ2-1; D unresolved. Deletions cut 2 bases from V and 4 bases from J, with 6 bases between. The V gene's germline CDR1 is SGHTA and CDR2 FQGTGA. The CDR3 covers 13 residues. This chain's CDR3 is CASSLEQYNEQFF. The CDR3 coding sequence is TGTGCCAGCAGCTTAGAGCAGTACAATGAGCAGTTCTTC.

The rearrangement links TRBV24-1 to TRBJ2-3; 9 bases map to TRBD1. The CDR3 extends over 16 amino acids. Germline V CDR1 and CDR2: KGHDR, SFDVKD. V lost 0 bases to trimming and J lost 10 bases; unmatched junction nucleotides: 10. The CDR3: CATSDLGTGGAASQYF. Written as DNA, the CDR3 is TGTGCCACCAGTGATTTGGGTACAGGGGGCGCAGCTTCGCAGTATTTT.

The rearrangement joins TRBV30 to TRBJ1-2; no definite D call. The CDR3 contains 14 residues. The germline V gene has CDR1 GTSNPN and CDR2 SVGIG (reference sequence). Trimming left V 3 bases short and J 3 bases short, with 14 bases between. The CDR3 sequence: CAWSGRLRDYGYTF. CDR3 in DNA: TGTGCCTGGAGCGGTAGGCTGAGAGACTATGGCTACACCTTC.